This TCR beta chain was profiled in a study of blood T cell repertoires in COVID-19. Study in general: Donors in the United States, Italy and Spain gave samples during acute or convalescent COVID-19. The cDNA or gDNA used as material had been derived from T cells, B-cell-depleted T cells, or PBMCs.

Original analysis: For nucleated cells, counts were estimated from reference gene primer amplification. Profiled with immunoSEQ multiplex PCR; TCRdb holds only in-frame clones, not every one. D and trimming come from the DNA, and the V and J calls and clone size come from that table. The table has about 270,000 clones, around nine tenths seen once. CDR3 size: 15 residues. Germline V gives CDR1 PRHDT, CDR2 FYEKMQ (reference sequence). Trimming removed 2 bases from V and 1 base from J; junction bases left unmatched: 3. The source of this sequence is a man aged 35-49 years with active or convalescent COVID-19. This chain uses TRBV13 with TRBJ2-3, with 7 bases matching TRBD1. Sequencing was carried out using peripheral blood. CDR3 sequence reads: CASSLRQGRTDTQYF. CDR3 DNA sequence: TGTGCCAGCAGCTTACGACAGGGCCGCACAGATACGCAGTATTTT. Filled out from reference TRBV13 and TRBJ2-3, the complete variable domain reads AAGVIQSPRHLIKEKRETATLKCYPIPRHDTVYWYQQGPGQDPQFLISFYEKMQSDKGSIPDRFSAQQFSDYHSELNMSSLELGDSALYFCASSLRQGRTDTQYFGPGTRLTVL.